This T cell receptor beta chain stems from a study of T-cell memory formation after mild COVID-19. The overall study: Most TCR clusters belonged to a single donor. Overall study findings and caveats: Clones that shrank (day 15 to 85) were balanced CD4/CD8, whereas later expanders leaned CD4+. Shrinking CD4+ clones were chiefly CM and EM; CD8+ ones were chiefly EMRA.

Germline CDR1 reads LNHDA; CDR2 reads SQIVND (reference sequence). The CDR3 contains 13 residues. V lost 5 bases to trimming and J lost 0 bases, with 8 bases between them. Worth noting for this clonotype: Its antigen remains unidentified.

TCRdb processed the 5' RACE reads anew with MiXCR; each CDR3 protein has one entry. This sample has about 110,000 distinct CDR3 sequences; about 17% occur once, and the top ten carry 25% to 35%. Sequencing used PBMCs or a T cell subset sorted from them (not recorded which). The J gene is TRBJ2-7, the V gene TRBV19, with TRBD2 as a possible D gene (6 bases). This receptor was taken from an adult woman who had mild COVID-19 (a few samples of this study predate the infection). Cell type and time point are not known. CDR3 protein: CASSAGPSYEQYF. DNA for the CDR3: TGTGCCAGTAGTGCGGGGCCCTCCTACGAGCAGTACTTC.